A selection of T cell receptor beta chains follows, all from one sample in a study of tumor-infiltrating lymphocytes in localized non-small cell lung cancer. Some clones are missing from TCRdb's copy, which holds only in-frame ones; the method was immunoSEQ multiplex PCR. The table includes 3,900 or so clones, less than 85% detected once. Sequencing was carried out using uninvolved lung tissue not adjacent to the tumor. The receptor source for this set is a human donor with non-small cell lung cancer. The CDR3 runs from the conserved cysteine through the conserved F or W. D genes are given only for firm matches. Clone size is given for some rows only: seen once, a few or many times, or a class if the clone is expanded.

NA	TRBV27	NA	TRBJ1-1	TGTGCCAGCAGTTTGCTCGACACCACTGAAGCTTTCTTT	CASSLLDTTEAFF
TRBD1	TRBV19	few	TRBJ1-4	TGTGCCAGTAGCCGACAGGGGTTACACGAAAAACTGTTTTTT	CASSRQGLHEKLFF
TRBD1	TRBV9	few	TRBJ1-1	TGTGCCAGCAGCGTAGGGGGGGGACAGGGGCTTATGAACACTGAAGCTTTCTTT	CASSVGGGQGLMNTEAFF
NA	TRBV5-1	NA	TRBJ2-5	TGCGCCAGCAGCTTGTTTGGGATGGGGCAAGAGACCCAGTACTTC	CASSLFGMGQETQYF
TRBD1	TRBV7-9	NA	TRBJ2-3	TGTGCCAGCAGCTTAGACAGGGGGCTTAGCACAGATACGCAGTATTTT	CASSLDRGLSTDTQYF
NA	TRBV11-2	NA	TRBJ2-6	TGTGCCAGCAGCTTAGTACAGCTGTCCTCTGGGGCCAACGTCCTGACTTTC	CASSLVQLSSGANVLTF
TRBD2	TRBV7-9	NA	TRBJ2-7	TGTGCCAGCAGCCCCGAGCTAGCGGGAGGGAACGAGCAGTACTTC	CASSPELAGGNEQYF
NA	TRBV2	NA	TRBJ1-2	TGTGCCAGCAGTGAAGCCGAAACCTATGGCTACACCTTC	CASSEAETYGYTF
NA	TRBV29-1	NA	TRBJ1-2	TGCAGCGTTGCCCAGGGACCTCTTGATGGCTACACCTTC	CSVAQGPLDGYTF
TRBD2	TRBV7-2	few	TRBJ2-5	TGTGCCAGCAGCTTTAGCGGGAGGGGGGAGACCCAGTACTTC	CASSFSGRGETQYF
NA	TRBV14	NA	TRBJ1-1	TGTGCCAGCAGCCCCCGTTTGGTGAACACTGAAGCTTTCTTT	CASSPRLVNTEAFF
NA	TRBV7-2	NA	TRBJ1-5	TGTGCCAGCAGCCCCTTAAGAGGTAGCAATCAGCCCCAGCATTTT	CASSPLRGSNQPQHF
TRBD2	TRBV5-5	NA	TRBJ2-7	TGTGCCAGCAGCCTCCGACTAGCGGGAGGGCCGAGTATTTCCGTCTTC	CASSLRLAGGPSISVF
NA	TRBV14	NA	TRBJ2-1	TGTGCCAGCAGCCAAGGTGACTACCTAACCGATGAGCAGTTCTTC	CASSQGDYLTDEQFF
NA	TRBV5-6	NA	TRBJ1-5	TGTGCCAGCAGCTTGTGGGGGGTAGGTCAGCCCCAGCATTTT	CASSLWGVGQPQHF
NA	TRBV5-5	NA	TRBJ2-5	TGTGCCAGCAGCGGGACGGATCAAGAGACCCAGTACTTC	CASSGTDQETQYF
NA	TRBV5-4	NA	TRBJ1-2	TGTGCCAGCAGCTTGGACAGCCGGGGCTACACCTTC	CASSLDSRGYTF
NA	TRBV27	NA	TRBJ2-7	TGTGCCACCAGGGGGGACAGATCCTACGAGCAGTACTTC	CATRGDRSYEQYF
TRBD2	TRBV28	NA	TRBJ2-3	TGTGCCAGCAGTAAGGTGGGGGCTAGCGGGAGGATTGGCACAGATACGCAGTATTTT	CASSKVGASGRIGTDTQYF
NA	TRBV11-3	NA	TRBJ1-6	TGTGCCAGCAGCCCGGGGGACTCACCCCTCCACTTT	CASSPGDSPLHF
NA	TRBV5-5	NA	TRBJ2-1	TGTGCCAGCAGCCTCAGGGGTCCTGGGGTAGGTCAGCAGTTCTTC	CASSLRGPGVGQQFF
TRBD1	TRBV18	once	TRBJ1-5	TGTGCCAGCTCACCACTGGGACAGGGGGCCCGCAATCAGCCCCAGCATTTT	CASSPLGQGARNQPQHF
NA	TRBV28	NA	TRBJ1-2	TGTGCCAGCCGTGCTGGCGCCTCGGGCCGGTATGGCTACACCTTC	CASRAGASGRYGYTF
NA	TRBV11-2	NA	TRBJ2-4	TGTGCCAGCAGCTTAGTAGGGGGGGGTGCGGACATTCAGTACTTC	CASSLVGGGADIQYF
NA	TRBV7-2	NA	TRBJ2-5	TGTGCCAGCAGCCTTATGGAAGAGACCCAGTACTTC	CASSLMEETQYF
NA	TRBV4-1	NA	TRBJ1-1	TGCGCCAGCAGCCAAGCAGGGGTCACTGAAGCTTTCTTT	CASSQAGVTEAFF
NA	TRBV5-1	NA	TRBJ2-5	TGCGCCAGCAGCTCCCCACAGGGCGTGGAGACCCAGTACTTC	CASSSPQGVETQYF
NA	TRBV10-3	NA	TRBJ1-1	TGTGCCACTTTACTCCAAGTGGGCACTGAAGCTTTCTTT	CATLLQVGTEAFF
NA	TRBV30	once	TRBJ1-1	TGTGCCTGGAGTGTTCTGCAGGTAGGGTCCGGGAGCACTGAAGCTTTCTTT	CAWSVLQVGSGSTEAFF
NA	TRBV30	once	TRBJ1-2	TGTGCCTGGAGTGCGGACAAGTACGGCTACACCTTC	CAWSADKYGYTF
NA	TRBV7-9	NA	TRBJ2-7	TGTGCCAGCAGCTTAGAGTCAGGGGGGCACTACGAGCAGTACTTC	CASSLESGGHYEQYF
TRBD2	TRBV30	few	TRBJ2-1	TGTGCCTGGAGTGCCCTAGCGGGCTACAATGAGCAGTTCTTC	CAWSALAGYNEQFF
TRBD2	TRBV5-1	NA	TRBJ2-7	TGCGCCAGCAGCTTCGGGGGGGGCTACGAGCAGTACTTC	CASSFGGGYEQYF
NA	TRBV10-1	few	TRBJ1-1	TGCGCCAGCAGTGAGTCTTGGGTCACTGAAGCTTTCTTT	CASSESWVTEAFF
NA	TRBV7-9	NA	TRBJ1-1	TGTGCCAGCAGCATAATAGCGAACACTGAAGCTTTCTTT	CASSIIANTEAFF
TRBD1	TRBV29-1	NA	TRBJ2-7	TGCAGCGTTGAAGATAGGACAGGAGGATCCTACGAGCAGTACTTC	CSVEDRTGGSYEQYF
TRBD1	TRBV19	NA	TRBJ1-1	TGTGCCACGGGACAGGCCCTCGTGGGCATGAACACTGAAGCTTTCTTT	CATGQALVGMNTEAFF
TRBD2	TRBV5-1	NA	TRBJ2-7	TGCGCCAGCAACGCGGGAGGTGTCTACGAGCAGTACTTC	CASNAGGVYEQYF
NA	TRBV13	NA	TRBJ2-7	TGTGCCAGCAGCTTGTGTTGGATCCCCGTGGATCCCTACGAGCAGTACTTC	CASSLCWIPVDPYEQYF
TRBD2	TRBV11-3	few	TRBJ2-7	TGTGCCAGCAGCTTAGAGGCGGGAGTGGGCTACGAGCAGTACTTC	CASSLEAGVGYEQYF
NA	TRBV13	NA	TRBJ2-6	TGTGCCAGCAGCGGAGGGGGCGATTTGGGCTCTGGGGCCAACGTCCTGACTTTC	CASSGGGDLGSGANVLTF
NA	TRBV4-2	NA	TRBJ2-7	TGTGCCAGCAGCCAACGGCGGCTCTCCTACGAGCAGTACTTC	CASSQRRLSYEQYF
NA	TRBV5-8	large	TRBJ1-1	TGTGCCAGCAGCTTGGATAGACAAACAGGGAACACTGAAGCTTTCTTT	CASSLDRQTGNTEAFF
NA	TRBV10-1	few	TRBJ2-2	TGCGCCAGCAGTGCGAGTATTGGCGGGGAGCTGTTTTTT	CASSASIGGELFF
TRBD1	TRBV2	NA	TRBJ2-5	TGTGCCAGCAGTCGGGACAGCTATCAAGAGACCCAGTACTTC	CASSRDSYQETQYF
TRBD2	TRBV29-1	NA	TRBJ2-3	TGCAGCGCAAGTGCGGGAGAGGTAGCAGATACGCAGTATTTT	CSASAGEVADTQYF
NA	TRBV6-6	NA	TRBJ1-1	TGTGCCAGCAGCTCGGACAGCCGGGAAGCTTTCTTT	CASSSDSREAFF
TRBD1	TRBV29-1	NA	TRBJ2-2	TGCAGCGTTACTCCACGACAGGGTGCGCTCACCGGGGAGCTGTTTTTT	CSVTPRQGALTGELFF
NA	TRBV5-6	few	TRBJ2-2	TGTGCCAGCAGCCCATCGGACAGATTCACCGGGGAGCTGTTTTTT	CASSPSDRFTGELFF
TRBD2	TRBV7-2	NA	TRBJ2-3	TGTGCCAGCAGCCCCGGACTAGTGACAGATACGCAGTATTTT	CASSPGLVTDTQYF
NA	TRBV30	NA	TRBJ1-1	TGTGCTGGTAGGGAGGGCCAGAACACTGAAGCTTTCTTT	CAGREGQNTEAFF
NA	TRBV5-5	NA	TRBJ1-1	TGTGCCAGCAGCTTGTTGGGGAAAGTTGAAGCTTTCTTT	CASSLLGKVEAFF
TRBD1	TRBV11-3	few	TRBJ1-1	TGTGCCAGCAGCTTCTTTCAGGGGGCAAGAGGCACTGAAGCTTTCTTT	CASSFFQGARGTEAFF
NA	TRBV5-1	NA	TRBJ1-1	TGCGCCAGCAGCTTGGCCTTAAAAGGCACTGAAGCTTTCTTT	CASSLALKGTEAFF
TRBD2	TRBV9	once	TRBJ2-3	TGTGCCAGCAGCGCCATTAGCGGGACAGATACGCAGTATTTT	CASSAISGTDTQYF
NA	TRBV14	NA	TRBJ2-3	TGTGCCAGCAGCCAAGGAGGAGGTTGGACGACAAAGGAACGAAGCACAGATACGCAGTATTTT	CASSQGGGWTTKERSTDTQYF
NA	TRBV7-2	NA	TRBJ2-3	TGTGCCAGCAGCCCCATTGGTGGTGTAAGCCCTGGCACAGATACGCAGTATTTT	CASSPIGGVSPGTDTQYF
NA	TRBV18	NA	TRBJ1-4	TGTGCCAGCTCAACAGAGACAACTAATGAAAAACTGTTTTTT	CASSTETTNEKLFF
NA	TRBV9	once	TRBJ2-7	TGTGCCAGCAGCGAGTCCCTCCTAGACGAGCAGTACTTC	CASSESLLDEQYF
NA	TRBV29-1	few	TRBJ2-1	TGCAGCGTTGGAATAGTTAGTGAGCAGTTCTTC	CSVGIVSEQFF